This entry features one T cell receptor (beta chain) sequence. From germline, CDR1 is SEHNR and CDR2 FQNEAQ (reference sequence). Trimming cost V 5 bases and J 6 bases, with 28 bases left between them. CDR3 length equals 18 residues. The treatment was: 15 Gy SBRT to primary tumor, nephrectomy 4 weeks later. These data are taken from a study of radiation and T cells in renal cell carcinoma. The method was immunoSEQ multiplex PCR; TCRdb's version includes in-frame clones alone and lacks a portion of them. The sample consists of tens of thousands of clones, 40% to 55% of them appearing once. This receptor was obtained from a woman aged 50 to 60 with renal cell carcinoma. The specimen was tumor tissue, collected from a patient whose treatment included radiotherapy and nephrectomy. The chain couples TRBV7-9 to TRBJ1-2; no clear D. CDR3 protein: CASSPRTLGLGDFDGYTF. Written as DNA, the CDR3 is TGTGCCAGCAGCCCCCGGACTTTAGGGCTCGGGGATTTTGATGGCTACACCTTC.